This T cell receptor (beta chain) emerged from a study of shared clonotypes between healthy human individuals. Turning to the study itself: Every donor yielded three CD4 naive, three CD4 memory, two CD8 naive and one CD8 memory plate. Study findings and constraints: Clonotypes which were not shared had lower generation probabilities than clonotypes that all four donors shared.

Genomic DNA (from each subset) was split evenly across several immunoSEQ plates. Sequencing used immunoSEQ multiplex PCR; TCRdb keeps in-frame clones, though not all of them. The sample has 1,500,000 or so clones, roughly 96% seen once. A word on this clone: Its antigen is still unknown.

Losses at the gene ends were 3 bases for V and 2 bases for J; bases not matched to a gene: 10. CDR3 length: 19 amino acids. Germline CDR1 and CDR2: SGHAT and FQNNGV. This chain connects TRBV11-2 to TRBJ2-3; TRBD2 matches at 14 bases. This sequence originates from a man younger than 40 in good health. The sequenced material came from naive CD4+ T cells sorted from blood. Subset: CD45RA+ positively selected. The CDR3 loop reads CASSFRPGLAGEDTDTQYF. CDR3 in DNA: TGTGCCAGCAGCTTTCGCCCGGGACTAGCGGGAGAAGACACAGATACGCAGTATTTT.